A single sample gave rise to the 19 T cell receptor beta chains below, sequenced in a study of blood T cell repertoires in COVID-19. The repertoire was sequenced with immunoSEQ multiplex PCR; TCRdb's copy has only in-frame clones and lacks some. The sample includes under 200,000 clones, roughly 84% of them seen just once. Sequencing was carried out using peripheral blood. These receptors were collected from a man aged 18 to 29 with active or convalescent COVID-19.

The chain has TRBV19 and TRBJ2-1; weak D call: TRBD2 (5 bases). Trimming left V 5 bases short and J 7 bases short, with 6 bases between. There are 11 residues in the CDR3. Germline-derived CDR1 and CDR2 are LNHDA and SQIVND (reference sequence). The CDR3 region is CASSSGNEQFF. Written as DNA, the CDR3 is TGTGCCAGTAGTTCGGGGAATGAGCAGTTCTTC.

The chain links TRBV19 to TRBJ2-1; TRBD1 is a possible D gene (5 bases). Germline loops: CDR1 LNHDA, CDR2 SQIVND (reference sequence). The CDR3 loop spans 13 amino acids. V was pared by 4 bases and J by 3 bases, with 7 bases between. CDR3 sequence (DNA): TGTGCCAGTAGTACCACAGGCTACAATGAGCAGTTCTTC. It codes for CASSTTGYNEQFF. Variable domain in full (rest from reference TRBV19 and TRBJ2-1): DGGITQSPKYLFRKEGQNVTLSCEQNLNHDAMYWYRQDPGQGLRLIYYSQIVNDFQKGDIAEGYSVSREKKESFPLTVTSAQKNPTAFYLCASSTTGYNEQFFGPGTRLTVL.

V and J are TRBV5-1 and TRBJ2-5; D might be TRBD2 (5 bases). CDR1 SGHRS and CDR2 YFSETQ come from the germline V gene. The germline V and J ends were trimmed by 4 bases and 4 bases, with 17 bases remaining between them. The CDR3 has 15 amino acids. The CDR3 loop reads CASSPRAGVAETQYF. CDR3 bases: TGCGCCAGCAGCCCCAGAGCCGGGGTTGCAGAGACCCAGTACTTC.

The chain uses TRBV29-1 and TRBJ2-2; a possible D gene is TRBD1 (5 bases). This CDR3 is built from 16 residues. CDR1 is SQVTM, CDR2 ANQGSEA, per germline. Deletions cut 1 base from V and 3 bases from J, with 15 bases between. The DNA of the CDR3 is TGCAGCGTTGAAGGGGGCCCTGGCAGGGACACCGGGGAGCTGTTTTTT. Protein sequence: CSVEGGPGRDTGELFF.

J is TRBJ1-4 and V is TRBV5-1; a weak D match, TRBD1 (5 bases). This CDR3 has 14 residues. V lost 4 bases and J 12 bases, leaving 19 bases between the germline ends. Germline V gives CDR1 SGHRS, CDR2 YFSETQ. The CDR3 sequence is CASSHRLGPGELFF. The CDR3 bases are TGCGCCAGCAGCCATCGGCTCGGGCCGGGGGAACTGTTTTTT. Drawing the rest from reference TRBV5-1 and TRBJ1-4, the complete variable domain is KAGVTQTPRYLIKTRGQQVTLSCSPISGHRSVSWYQQTPGQGLQFLFEYFSETQRNKGNFPGRFSGRQFSNSRSEMNVSTLELGDSALYLCASSHRLGPGELFFGSGTQLSVL.

The V call is TRBV5-1, the J call TRBJ2-3; D possibly corresponds to TRBD2 (6 bases). The CDR3 extends over 15 amino acids. The germline V and J ends were trimmed by 6 bases and 0 bases, with 14 bases remaining between them. Germline lookup yields CDR1 SGHRS and CDR2 YFSETQ. CDR3 DNA: TGCGCCAGCAACCCTGGAAGCGGGAGCACAGATACGCAGTATTTT. Amino acid sequence: CASNPGSGSTDTQYF.

The chain recombines TRBV12-3 or TRBV12-4 with TRBJ1-3, with unresolved D. This CDR3 is 12 amino acids long. The V end was cut by 6 bases, the J end by 7 bases, with 10 bases between. The CDR3 loop is CASRVFGNTIYF. In DNA, the CDR3 is TGTGCCAGCAGGGTCTTCGGGAACACCATATATTTT.

The V call is TRBV19, the J call TRBJ1-2; TRBD1 matches at 7 bases. With V trimmed by 6 bases and J by 3 bases, 4 bases remained unmatched. From germline, CDR1 is LNHDA and CDR2 SQIVND (reference sequence). This CDR3 spans 13 amino acids. The CDR3 nucleotides read TGTGCCAGTAGCACTACAGGGGACTATGGCTACACCTTC. Its protein product is CASSTTGDYGYTF.

J is TRBJ1-2 and V is TRBV10-3; TRBD1 agrees at 7 bases. CDR1 ENHRY and CDR2 SYGVKD come from the germline V gene. The CDR3 sequence is 14 residues long. V trimming: 2 bases; J trimming: 4 bases; junction bases outside the gene matches: 4. CDR3 region: CAISEGAGGYGYTF. CDR3 coding DNA: TGTGCCATCAGTGAGGGGGCAGGGGGCTATGGCTACACCTTC.

The chain employs TRBV10-3 and TRBJ2-1; 13 nucleotides align to TRBD2. Germline values: CDR1 ENHRY, CDR2 SYGVKD. Unmatched junction bases numbered 4, after V lost 2 bases and J lost 9 bases. This CDR3 comprises 15 residues. The CDR3 DNA follows: TGTGCCATCAGTGAGACTAGCGGGGGGGTAGGTGAGCAGTTCTTC. Translated, it gives CAISETSGGVGEQFF.

V usage is TRBV5-6 and J usage is TRBJ2-7; 7 positions match TRBD1. V lost 3 bases and J lost 2; bases outside the gene matches: 8. The CDR3 is 15 residues long. Per the germline V gene, CDR1 is SGHDT and CDR2 is YYEEEE. CDR3 amino acids: CASSYLDRSAYEQYF. The CDR3 nucleotides are TGTGCCAGCAGCTACTTGGACAGGTCAGCCTACGAGCAGTACTTC.

The CDR3 nucleotides are TGTGCCAGTAGCGACACTGAAGGGAGCGGGAGGTACTACAATGAGCAGTTCTTC. It specifies CASSDTEGSGRYYNEQFF. The chain employs TRBV19 and TRBJ2-1, with 9 positions matching TRBD2. Looked up from germline, CDR1 is LNHDA and CDR2 is SQIVND (reference sequence). Losses at the gene ends were 6 bases for V and 3 bases for J; bases not matched to a gene: 15. The CDR3 is 18 residues long.

The chain carries TRBV4-2 and TRBJ1-1; a weak D match, TRBD1 (5 bases). Germline loops: CDR1 LGHNA, CDR2 YNFKEQ. This CDR3 has 17 residues. The V end lost 3 bases, the J end lost 4 bases, and 21 bases lay between the germline ends. CDR3 residues: CASSHSWGVTRGTEAFF. The CDR3 nucleotides are TGTGCCAGCAGCCACTCCTGGGGGGTTACGCGCGGCACTGAAGCTTTCTTT.

Here the CDR3 DNA reads TGTGCCAGCAGCCCCGAGATTCGGACAGGGAACTATGGCTACACCTTC. Its protein is CASSPEIRTGNYGYTF. The V and J genes are TRBV3-1 (or the pseudogene TRBV3-2) and TRBJ1-2, with 8 bases that match TRBD1. Germline CDR1 reads LGHDT; CDR2 reads YNNKEL (reference sequence). CDR3 size: 16 residues. V gave up 4 bases and J gave up 2 bases; unmatched junction bases: 9.

The chain joins TRBV4-3 to TRBJ1-3; the match to TRBD1 covers 9 bases. The CDR3 length is 19 residues. The germline V gene encodes CDR1 LGHNA and CDR2 YSLEER. Trimming took 0 bases from V and 0 from J; bases not matched to a gene: 9. The DNA of the CDR3 is TGCGCCAGCAGCCAAGAAGCGGGACAGGGCCCTAGCTCTGGAAACACCATATATTTT. Protein sequence: CASSQEAGQGPSSGNTIYF.

The V gene is TRBV11-2, the J gene TRBJ2-5, with D hard to call. This CDR3 has 15 residues. Trimming left V 0 bases short and J 3 bases short, with 11 bases between. From germline, CDR1 is SGHAT and CDR2 FQNNGV. Here the CDR3 reads CASSLELTREETQYF. DNA for the CDR3: TGTGCCAGCAGCTTAGAGTTGACTCGGGAAGAGACCCAGTACTTC.

V usage is TRBV6-2 or TRBV6-3 and J usage is TRBJ2-7; D might be TRBD1 (6 bases). V lost 6 bases and J lost 3, with 9 bases in between. The CDR3 is made up of 12 amino acids. Germline loops: CDR1 MNHEY, CDR2 SVGEGT. The CDR3 region is CASSLQGYEQYF. CDR3 coding DNA: TGTGCCAGCAGCTTACAGGGCTACGAGCAGTACTTC.

The rearrangement uses TRBV2 and TRBJ2-1; 8 positions agree with TRBD2. This CDR3 comprises 13 residues. The ends lost 5 bases at V and 7 bases at J; junction bases unmatched: 4. From germline, CDR1 is SNHLY and CDR2 FYNNEI. The CDR3 reads CASSRLAPNEQFF. The CDR3 coding sequence is TGTGCCAGCAGTCGACTAGCGCCGAATGAGCAGTTCTTC.

The rearrangement links TRBV11-2 to TRBJ2-1; D may be TRBD2 (5 bases). Deletions cut 5 bases from V and 8 bases from J, with 25 bases between. Germline V gives CDR1 SGHAT, CDR2 FQNNGV. The CDR3 covers 17 residues. The CDR3 DNA sequence: TGTGCCAGCAGCCCCCCCCCGGGCCACACTTATAGCGATGAGCAGTTCTTC. Amino acids: CASSPPPGHTYSDEQFF.